This TCR beta chain was recorded in a study of blood T cells in healthy people across ages. General observations from the study: The percentage of naive T cells correlated strongly with TCR beta diversity.

Sample-barcoded 5' priming and a J-beta primer mix drove a second PCR of 7 to 11 cycles. One entry per CDR3 protein results from TCRdb running MiXCR on the 5' RACE reads. The sample shows hundreds of thousands of distinct CDR3 sequences, around three fifths of them seen only once. Concerning this clonotype: Its antigen is still unknown.

The V and J ends lost 1 base and 7 bases, in that order; junction bases with no gene match: 4. Looked up from germline, CDR1 is SNHLY and CDR2 is FYNNEI. This CDR3 region has 14 residues. This receptor was taken from a man between 60 and 75 years old in good health. The chain combines TRBV2 with TRBJ1-2; 9 positions agree with TRBD1. Sequencing input: blood. CDR3 DNA sequence: TGTGCCAGCAGTGAAGTGCGACAGGGGGGTGGCTACACCTTC. Translating gives CASSEVRQGGGYTF.